One and the same sample provided the 16 T cell receptor beta chains below, sequenced in a study of neurological immune-mediated disorders. Documented time point: longitudinal time-point 3. TCRdb itself ran the 5' RACE reads through MiXCR, one entry per CDR3 protein. Of roughly 48,000 distinct CDR3 sequences in the sample, approximately 12% were seen once. Sequencing was carried out using PBMCs. The receptors shown here come from a male donor with HTLV-1-associated myelopathy (HAM/TSP).

As regards this clonotype: This clone may be a read error of a much larger clone one base away. V and J are TRBV18 and TRBJ2-5; D remains unclear. The germline gives CDR1 KGHSH, CDR2 LQKENI. The CDR3 is made up of 15 amino acids. The CDR3 protein is CASSSPGEYQETQYF. In DNA, the CDR3 is TGTGCCAGCTCATCACCGGGCGAGTACCAAGAGACCCAGTACTTC.

The table lists this clonotype with many counts. The rearrangement links TRBV20-1 to TRBJ2-5, with 8 bases fitting TRBD2. This CDR3 spans 13 amino acids. With 0 bases clipped from V and 6 bases from J, the junction kept 3 bases outside the gene matches. Per germline, CDR1 DFQATT and CDR2 SNEGSKA (reference sequence). The CDR3 coding sequence is TGCAGTGCTAGAGATTTAGCGGGGAAGACCCAGTACTTC. Protein sequence: CSARDLAGKTQYF.

This clonotype came up many times. This chain links TRBV5-1 with TRBJ2-7, with D unclear. V was clipped by 0 bases and J by 3 bases, with 7 bases between them. Germline CDR1 SGHRS, CDR2 YFSETQ. The CDR3 runs 13 residues. The CDR3 spells CASSLATYYEQYF. In DNA, the CDR3 is TGCGCCAGCAGCTTGGCGACATACTACGAGCAGTACTTC. The full variable domain, with the rest looked up from reference TRBV5-1 and TRBJ2-7, is KAGVTQTPRYLIKTRGQQVTLSCSPISGHRSVSWYQQTPGQGLQFLFEYFSETQRNKGNFPGRFSGRQFSNSRSEMNVSTLELGDSALYLCASSLATYYEQYFGPGTRLTVT.

This clonotype occurred many times. The chain joins TRBV3-1 to TRBJ2-7; the match to TRBD2 covers 9 bases. CDR3 length: 15 residues. Trimming cost V 5 bases and J 6 bases; bases outside gene matches: 11. From germline, CDR1 is LGHDT and CDR2 YNNKEL (reference sequence). The CDR3 DNA reads TGTGCCAGCAGCGCGCGACCGGGAGCGGGGGGCGAGCAGTACTTC. Translating it yields CASSARPGAGGEQYF.

About this clonotype itself: A much larger clone is a single base away; this may be a read error. V is TRBV12-3 or TRBV12-4 and J is TRBJ2-3; possible D gene TRBD1, 7 bases. The CDR3 contains 12 residues. V lost 6 bases to trimming and J lost 4 bases, with 8 bases between them. The CDR3 reads CASSRGADTQYF. The CDR3 coding sequence is TGTGCCAGCAGCAGGGGGGCAGATACGCAGTATTTT.

This clonotype was seen ten or more times. The V and J genes are TRBV10-3 and TRBJ2-3; TRBD1 matches 7 bases. Germline CDR1 reads ENHRY; CDR2 reads SYGVKD. CDR3 size: 16 residues. After removal of 2 bases from V and 1 base from J, the junction contained 6 bases not matched to a gene. CDR3 region: CAISEAAGGGTDTQYF. CDR3 coding DNA: TGTGCCATCAGTGAGGCGGCAGGGGGTGGCACAGATACGCAGTATTTT.

This clonotype was counted at least ten times. The genes are TRBV6-5 and TRBJ1-2, with D uncertain. This CDR3 region has 13 residues. Deletions cut 2 bases from V and 7 bases from J, with 11 bases between. Germline V gene sequence: CDR1 MNHEY, CDR2 SVGAGI. The CDR3 DNA reads as TGTGCCAGCAGTTACGGCGGGCAGGCTGGCTACACCTTC. It encodes CASSYGGQAGYTF.

This clonotype came up many times. The chain joins TRBV4-3 to TRBJ2-7; D unresolved. Deletions cut 1 base from V and 3 bases from J, with 4 bases between. Germline lookup yields CDR1 LGHNA and CDR2 YSLEER. The CDR3 is 12 residues long. CDR3 sequence (DNA): TGCGCCAGCAGCCAAGCCCACTACGAGCAGTACTTC. It specifies CASSQAHYEQYF.

The rearrangement uses TRBV5-5 and TRBJ1-6; 7 nucleotides agree with TRBD1. After removal of 6 bases from V and 6 bases from J, the junction contained 6 bases not matched to a gene. The CDR3 sequence is 14 residues long. Looked up from germline, CDR1 is SGHKS and CDR2 is YYEKEE (reference sequence). DNA of the CDR3: TGTGCCAGCACCGCCGGGACAGTTAATTCACCCCTCCACTTT. Amino acids: CASTAGTVNSPLHF.

This clonotype has a handful of counts. The gene calls are TRBV6-1 and TRBJ2-1; 11 bases are shared with TRBD2. CDR1 MNHNS and CDR2 SASEGT come from the germline V gene. The CDR3 is 15 amino acids. V shed 5 bases, J shed 6 bases, and the junction held 6 bases outside the gene matches. CDR3 sequence reads: CASSNLAGGPNEQFF. In DNA form, the CDR3 reads TGTGCCAGCAGTAATCTAGCGGGGGGTCCCAATGAGCAGTTCTTC.

This clonotype occurred many times. The chain links TRBV3-1 to TRBJ2-3; 8 bases line up with TRBD1. The germline V gene has CDR1 LGHDT and CDR2 YNNKEL (reference sequence). The V segment lost 2 bases and the J segment 7 bases; nucleotides outside the gene matches: 8. The CDR3 totals 15 residues. The CDR3 reads CASSQLGQGENTQYF. The CDR3 nucleotides are TGTGCCAGCAGCCAATTAGGACAGGGCGAGAATACGCAGTATTTT.

This clonotype has ten or more counts. The rearrangement joins TRBV20-1 to TRBJ2-7; 12 bases are shared with TRBD1. The CDR3 is 11 amino acids. The V gene end was trimmed by 7 bases and the J gene end by 7 bases; junction bases not matched to a gene: 2. In germline, CDR1 is DFQATT, CDR2 SNEGSKA (reference sequence). This chain's CDR3 is CSGDRGQEQYF. Here the CDR3 DNA reads TGCAGTGGGGACAGGGGGCAAGAGCAGTACTTC.

This clonotype was detected ten times or more. The chain uses TRBV3-1 and TRBJ2-7; D not resolved. Trimming took off 5 bases at V and 4 bases at J, with 6 bases between the two ends. The CDR3 spans 11 residues. Germline V CDR1 and CDR2: LGHDT, YNNKEL (reference sequence). CDR3 DNA: TGTGCCAGCAGCTCCGGATACGAGCAGTACTTC. Translating it yields CASSSGYEQYF.

Relative to its sample, this clonotype is medium-sized. V is TRBV28 and J is TRBJ2-3, with 10 bases identical to TRBD2. The CDR3 extends over 16 amino acids. The germline V gene encodes CDR1 MDHEN and CDR2 SYDVKM. Trimming at V came to 4 bases and at J to 6 bases, leaving 10 bases not matched to a gene. CDR3 residues: CASSSPQRGGRDTQYF. DNA of the CDR3: TGTGCCAGCAGTTCCCCCCAGCGGGGGGGCCGTGATACGCAGTATTTT.

This clonotype was observed many times. In DNA, the CDR3 is TGTGCCAGCAGCCAAGATAAGGGGACTTGGGCACCCCTCCACTTT. This codes for CASSQDKGTWAPLHF. The chain couples TRBV3-1 to TRBJ1-6; maybe TRBD1 (5 bases). The length of the CDR3 is 15 residues. V was trimmed by 0 bases and J by 11 bases, leaving 14 bases between them. Germline V gene sequence: CDR1 LGHDT, CDR2 YNNKEL (reference sequence).

The chain is built from TRBV5-5 and TRBJ1-1; 8 bases align to TRBD1. J was trimmed by 13 bases and V by 2 bases; bases with no gene match: 16. The V gene's germline CDR1 is SGHKS and CDR2 YYEKEE (reference sequence). The CDR3 loop spans 15 amino acids. CDR3: CASSLTGGPAGGDFF. The CDR3, as DNA: TGTGCCAGCAGCTTAACAGGGGGGCCCGCTGGTGGAGATTTCTTT.